This is a list of T cell receptor beta chains from one sample in a study of shared clonotypes between healthy human individuals. Some clones are missing from TCRdb's copy, which holds only in-frame ones; the method was immunoSEQ multiplex PCR. This table holds about 490,000 clones, 79% found once. The sample taken for sequencing was PBMCs. The source is a woman aged 40 to 50 in good health. Some clones in this sample may be carry-over from other donors' samples. The CDR3 runs from the conserved cysteine through the conserved F or W. A D gene is named only where the DNA matches it firmly. Not every row has a clone size; where given, it reads once, few, many or a size class.

>NA|NA|TRBJ2-3|TRBV6-4
TGTGCCAGCAGTGACTCGATGCGTTCAGATACGCAGTATTTT
CASSDSMRSDTQYF
>NA|NA|TRBJ1-1|TRBV11-2
TGTGCCAGCAGCTTAGGTACAGGTAGGAACACTGAAGCTTTCTTT
CASSLGTGRNTEAFF
>TRBD2|NA|TRBJ2-3|TRBV5-1
TGCGCCAGCAGCTCCGGACTAGGAGGCACAGATACGCAGTATTTT
CASSSGLGGTDTQYF
>NA|few|TRBJ2-5|TRBV9
TGTGCCAGCAGCCCCCAAGGGATCCAAGAGACCCAGTACTTC
CASSPQGIQETQYF
>NA|NA|TRBJ1-2|TRBV28
TGTGCCAGCATTGGGTTGGGGGGCGCGGGTGGCTACACCTTC
CASIGLGGAGGYTF
>NA|NA|TRBJ1-1|TRBV27
TGTGCCAGCAGTTGGGGGGTCCGGAACACTGAAGCTTTCTTT
CASSWGVRNTEAFF
>TRBD1|many|TRBJ1-5|TRBV7-8
TGTGCCAGCAGCTTCCGGGACAGATATCAGCCCCAGCATTTT
CASSFRDRYQPQHF
>NA|NA|TRBJ2-5|TRBV4-1
TGCGCCAGCAGCCAAGATATAGCGGAAGAGACCCAGTACTTC
CASSQDIAEETQYF
>NA|NA|TRBJ1-2|TRBV28
TGTGCCAGCAGTTTGGGGCAGTACTATGGCTACACCTTC
CASSLGQYYGYTF
>NA|NA|TRBJ1-5|TRBV2
TGTGCCAGCAGTGAACAGTCTTATGGTCAGTCCCAGCATTTT
CASSEQSYGQSQHF
>TRBD1|NA|TRBJ2-4|TRBV18
TGTGCCAGCTCTACCGGGACAGGGAACGCCAAAAACATTCAGTACTTC
CASSTGTGNAKNIQYF
>NA|NA|TRBJ1-2|TRBV27
TGTGCCAGCAGTTTCGGGGGGCGAGAGGGTGGCTACACCTTC
CASSFGGREGGYTF
>TRBD2|NA|TRBJ2-3|TRBV2
TGTGCCAGCAGTGAAGCGCTTGGCGGGGGGGCAGATACGCAGTATTTT
CASSEALGGGADTQYF
>NA|NA|TRBJ2-2|TRBV7-3
TGTGCCAGCAGCTCGACGTCGGGCGCGAACACCGGGGAGCTGTTTTTT
CASSSTSGANTGELFF